This TCR beta chain was sequenced for a study of blood T cell repertoires in COVID-19. In the study overall: The samples span acute and convalescent COVID-19 from the United States, Italy and Spain. Sources were T cells, B-cell-depleted T cells, or PBMCs; the material itself was cDNA or gDNA.

Original handling: Quantification of nucleated cells was approximated via reference gene primer amplification. Data came from immunoSEQ multiplex PCR; TCRdb stores just in-frame clones and leaves some out. D and trimming come from the DNA, and the V and J calls and clone size come from that table. The sample shows 200,000 or so clones, 75% to 90% of them seen only once. There are 17 residues in the CDR3. The V gene lost 0 bases and the J gene lost 3 bases, with 17 bases spanning the gap. Germline V gene sequence: CDR1 LGHNT, CDR2 FRNRAP. Researchers sorted participants into cohorts using their self-reported clinical history.

The sample taken for sequencing was PBMCs or T cells enriched from blood (not recorded which). This rearrangement joins TRBV12-5 to TRBJ1-2, with D maybe TRBD1 (6 bases). The TCR originated in a woman aged 40 to 50 with acute COVID-19. In DNA form, the CDR3 reads TGTGCTAGTGGTTTGGTAGTCGGACAGCAGCCTTACTATGGCTACACCTTC. It specifies CASGLVVGQQPYYGYTF. Variable domain in full (rest from reference TRBV12-5 and TRBJ1-2): DARVTQTPRHKVTEMGQEVTMRCQPILGHNTVFWYRQTMMQGLELLAYFRNRAPLDDSGMPKDRFSAEMPDATLATLKIQPSEPRDSAVYFCASGLVVGQQPYYGYTFGSGTRLTVV.